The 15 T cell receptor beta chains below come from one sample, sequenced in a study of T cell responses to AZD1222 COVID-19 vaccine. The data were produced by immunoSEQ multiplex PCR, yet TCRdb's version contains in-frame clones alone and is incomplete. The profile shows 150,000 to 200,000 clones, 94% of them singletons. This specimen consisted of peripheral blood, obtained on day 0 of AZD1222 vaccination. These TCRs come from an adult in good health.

CDR3 sequence reads: CASSLDRSGTPNNEQFF. CDR3 DNA sequence: TGTGCCAGCAGCTTAGATAGGTCCGGCACCCCGAACAATGAGCAGTTCTTC. This sequence joins TRBV11-2 and TRBJ2-1; D is undetermined. Trimming cost V 0 bases and J 5 bases, with 17 bases left between them. CDR3 length: 17 amino acids. In germline, CDR1 is SGHAT, CDR2 FQNNGV.

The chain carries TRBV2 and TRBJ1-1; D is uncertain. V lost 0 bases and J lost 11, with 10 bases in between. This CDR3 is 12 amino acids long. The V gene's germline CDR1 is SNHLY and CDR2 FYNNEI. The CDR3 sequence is CASSEAPADAFF. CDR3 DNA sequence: TGTGCCAGCAGTGAAGCTCCGGCGGATGCTTTCTTT. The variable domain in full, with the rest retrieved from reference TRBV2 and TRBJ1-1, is EPEVTQTPSHQVTQMGQEVILRCVPISNHLYFYWYRQILGQKVEFLVSFYNNEISEKSEIFDDQFSVERPDGSNFTLKIRSTKLEDSAMYFCASSEAPADAFFGQGTRLTVV.

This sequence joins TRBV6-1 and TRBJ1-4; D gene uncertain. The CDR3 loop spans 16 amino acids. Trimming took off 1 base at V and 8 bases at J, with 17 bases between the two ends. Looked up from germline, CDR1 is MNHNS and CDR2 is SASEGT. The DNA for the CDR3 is TGTGCCAGCAGTGAAGAAGGGAGGCCGTCATGGGAAAAACTGTTTTTT. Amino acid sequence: CASSEEGRPSWEKLFF.

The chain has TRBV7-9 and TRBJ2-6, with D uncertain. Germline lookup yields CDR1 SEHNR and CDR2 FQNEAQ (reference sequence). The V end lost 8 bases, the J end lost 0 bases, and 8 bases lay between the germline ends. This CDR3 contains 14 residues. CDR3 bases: TGTGCCAGCTTACATAGCTCTGGGGCCAACGTCCTGACTTTC. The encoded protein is CASLHSSGANVLTF.

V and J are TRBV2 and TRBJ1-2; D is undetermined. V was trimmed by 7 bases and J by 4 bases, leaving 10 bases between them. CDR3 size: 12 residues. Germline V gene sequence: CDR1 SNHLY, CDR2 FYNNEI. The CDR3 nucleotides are TGTGCCAGCAACGCCAATCTCTATGGCTACACCTTC. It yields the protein CASNANLYGYTF.

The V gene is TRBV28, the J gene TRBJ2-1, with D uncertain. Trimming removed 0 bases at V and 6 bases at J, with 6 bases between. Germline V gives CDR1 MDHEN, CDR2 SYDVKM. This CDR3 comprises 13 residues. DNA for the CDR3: TGTGCCAGCAGTTTATGGCTAACCAATGAGCAGTTCTTC. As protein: CASSLWLTNEQFF.

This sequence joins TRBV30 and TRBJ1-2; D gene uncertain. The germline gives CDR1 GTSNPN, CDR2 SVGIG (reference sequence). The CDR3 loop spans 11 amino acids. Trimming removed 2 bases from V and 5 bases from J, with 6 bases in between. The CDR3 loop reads CAWSLSYGYTF. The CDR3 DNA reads TGTGCCTGGAGTTTGAGTTATGGCTACACCTTC.

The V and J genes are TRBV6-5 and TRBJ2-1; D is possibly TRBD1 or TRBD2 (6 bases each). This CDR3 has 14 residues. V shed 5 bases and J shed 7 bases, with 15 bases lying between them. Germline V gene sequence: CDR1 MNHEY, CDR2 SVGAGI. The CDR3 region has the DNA TGTGCCAGCAGTCCGGGGGACATACGGAATGAGCAGTTCTTC. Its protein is CASSPGDIRNEQFF.

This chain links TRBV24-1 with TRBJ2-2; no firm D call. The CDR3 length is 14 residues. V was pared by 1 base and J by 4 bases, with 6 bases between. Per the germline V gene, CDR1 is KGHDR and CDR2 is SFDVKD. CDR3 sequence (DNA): TGTGCCACCAGTGATTTTACGGTCACCGGGGAGCTGTTTTTT. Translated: CATSDFTVTGELFF.

The CDR3: CASSYSSGRVSEQYF. CDR3 sequence (DNA): TGTGCCAGCAGTTACTCGAGCGGGAGGGTTAGCGAGCAGTACTTC. V and J are TRBV6-5 and TRBJ2-7; 10 bases agree with TRBD2. The CDR3 is 15 residues long. Germline CDR1 and CDR2: MNHEY and SVGAGI. Trimming at V came to 0 bases and at J to 6 bases, leaving 5 bases not matched to a gene.

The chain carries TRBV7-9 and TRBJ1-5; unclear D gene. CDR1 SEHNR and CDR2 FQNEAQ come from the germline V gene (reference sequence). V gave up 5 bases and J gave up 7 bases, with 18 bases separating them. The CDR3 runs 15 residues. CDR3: CASSQGRATGQPQHF. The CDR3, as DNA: TGTGCCAGCAGCCAAGGGCGGGCCACGGGGCAGCCCCAGCATTTT.

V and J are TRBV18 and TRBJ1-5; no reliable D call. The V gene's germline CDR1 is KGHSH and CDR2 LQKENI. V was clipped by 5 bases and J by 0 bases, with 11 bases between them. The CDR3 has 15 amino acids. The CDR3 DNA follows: TGTGCCAGCTCAAGCTTCAGTGTTAGCAATCAGCCCCAGCATTTT. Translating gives CASSSFSVSNQPQHF.

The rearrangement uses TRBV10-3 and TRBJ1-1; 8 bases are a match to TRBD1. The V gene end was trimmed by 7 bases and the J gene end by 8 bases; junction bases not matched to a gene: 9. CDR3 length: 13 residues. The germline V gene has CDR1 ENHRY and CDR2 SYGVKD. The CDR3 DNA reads TGTGCCATCAAAGGGCAGGGGGCCGAAGAAGCTTTCTTT. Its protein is CAIKGQGAEEAFF.

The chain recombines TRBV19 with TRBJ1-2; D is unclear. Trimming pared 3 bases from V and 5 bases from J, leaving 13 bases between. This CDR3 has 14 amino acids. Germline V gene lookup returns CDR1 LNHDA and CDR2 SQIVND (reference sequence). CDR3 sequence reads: CASSIGMGSYGYTF. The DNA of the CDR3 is TGTGCCAGTAGTATTGGAATGGGTAGTTATGGCTACACCTTC.

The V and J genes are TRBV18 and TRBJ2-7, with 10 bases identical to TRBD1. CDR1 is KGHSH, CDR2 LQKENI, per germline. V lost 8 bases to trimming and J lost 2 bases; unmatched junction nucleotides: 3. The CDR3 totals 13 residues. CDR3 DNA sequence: TGTGCCAGCCTCGGGACAGGGGCCTACGAGCAGTACTTC. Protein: CASLGTGAYEQYF.